This entry lists 24 T cell receptor beta chains sequenced from one sample in a study of blood T cell repertoires in COVID-19. TCRdb's table, derived via immunoSEQ multiplex PCR, lists solely in-frame clones and lacks some. In the table there are over 150,000 clones, 88% of which are singletons. The sequenced material came from peripheral blood. The source is a man aged 45-65 years who had recovered from COVID-19.

The V gene is TRBV5-1, the J gene TRBJ2-3; 15 bases match TRBD2. Germline V gene sequence: CDR1 SGHRS, CDR2 YFSETQ. V shed 6 bases and J 4 bases; nucleotides not matched to a gene: 9. The length of the CDR3 is 17 residues. In DNA form, the CDR3 reads TGCGCCAGCAATGGACTAGCGGGAGGGCATGGTGCAGATACGCAGTATTTT. Protein: CASNGLAGGHGADTQYF.

The rearrangement links TRBV18 to TRBJ2-5; weak D call: TRBD1 (5 bases). V was shortened by 5 bases and J by 1 base, with 11 bases between the two germline ends. The germline gives CDR1 KGHSH, CDR2 LQKENI. The CDR3 has 14 amino acids. CDR3 DNA sequence: TGTGCCAGCTCATCAGGGCCACCCCAAGAGACCCAGTACTTC. It codes for CASSSGPPQETQYF.

V and J are TRBV9 and TRBJ2-2, with D unclear. CDR1 and CDR2 from the germline V gene are SGDLS and YYNGEE. The CDR3 totals 16 residues. Trimming stripped 4 bases from V and 2 bases from J, with 15 bases between. CDR3 in amino acids: CASSPLPSVNTGELFF. The CDR3 DNA is TGTGCCAGCAGCCCCCTCCCCAGCGTAAACACCGGGGAGCTGTTTTTT.

The genes are TRBV9 and TRBJ2-1, with 8 bases identical to TRBD2. The length of the CDR3 is 14 residues. Per the germline V gene, CDR1 is SGDLS and CDR2 is YYNGEE. Germline trimming cut 0 bases from V and 9 bases from J; bases unmatched to any gene: 5. In DNA form, the CDR3 reads TGTGCCAGCAGCGTAGCGGGAGGGGGTGGTGAGCAGTTCTTC. Residues: CASSVAGGGGEQFF.

The gene calls are TRBV18 and TRBJ2-2, with 9 bases identical to TRBD1. Germline V lookup: CDR1 KGHSH, CDR2 LQKENI. Trimming at V came to 6 bases and at J to 4 bases, leaving 3 bases not matched to a gene. This CDR3 contains 14 residues. CDR3 in amino acids: CASSLTGGTGELFF. CDR3 nucleotide sequence: TGTGCCAGCTCCCTGACAGGGGGCACCGGGGAGCTGTTTTTT.

This chain links TRBV6-5 with TRBJ2-2, with TRBD1 matching 7 bases. The trim removed 6 bases at V and 5 bases at J, leaving 9 bases unmatched. Germline CDR1 is MNHEY and CDR2 is SVGAGI. The CDR3 spans 15 residues. Here the CDR3 reads CASRGTGAGTGELFF. The CDR3 DNA reads as TGTGCCAGCAGAGGAACAGGGGCCGGAACCGGGGAGCTGTTTTTT.

This chain's CDR3 is CASSRVVTVSTNYGYTF. The CDR3 nucleotides read TGTGCCAGCAGCCGCGTAGTAACAGTCTCAACTAACTATGGCTACACCTTC. The chain couples TRBV16 to TRBJ1-2; unclear D gene. The germline gives CDR1 KGHSY, CDR2 FQNENV. V was shortened by 4 bases and J by 0 bases, with 18 bases between the two germline ends. There are 17 residues in the CDR3.

This sequence joins TRBV12-2 and TRBJ1-2; TRBD1, the table's D call, was not compared with the DNA. TRBV12-2 represents a pseudogene. There are 17 residues in the CDR3. Written as DNA, the CDR3 is TGTGCAAGTCGCTTAGAGCCCTGCAGGGGAGTTAACTATGGCTACACCTTC. It specifies CASRLEPCRGVNYGYTF.

V gene TRBV7-6 combines with J gene TRBJ1-3; D gene ambiguous. The V end lost 5 bases, the J end lost 0 bases, and 11 bases lay between the germline ends. Germline V gene data show CDR1 as SGHVS and CDR2 as FNYEAQ. The CDR3 is 15 residues long. CDR3 coding DNA: TGTGCCAGCAGCATCGCGGCACGCTCTGGAAACACCATATATTTT. It translates to CASSIAARSGNTIYF.

The J gene is TRBJ1-1, the V gene TRBV7-9; D is ambiguous. This CDR3 has 15 amino acids. V lost 0 bases and J lost 1, with 9 bases in between. Germline V gene sequence: CDR1 SEHNR, CDR2 FQNEAQ (reference sequence). Here the CDR3 reads CASSLAGATNTEAFF. The CDR3 nucleotides read TGTGCCAGCAGCTTAGCGGGAGCGACGAACACTGAAGCTTTCTTT.

The gene calls are TRBV19 and TRBJ2-3; the match to TRBD2 covers 10 bases. CDR1 and CDR2 from the germline V gene are LNHDA and SQIVND (reference sequence). Trimming cost V 5 bases and J 1 base; bases outside gene matches: 3. The CDR3 consists of 15 residues. CDR3 DNA sequence: TGTGCCAGTAGTCTGCTAGCGGGGGGCACAGATACGCAGTATTTT. It translates to CASSLLAGGTDTQYF.

This chain links TRBV7-6 with TRBJ2-7, with 8 bases matching TRBD1. CDR3 length equals 14 residues. Per the germline V gene, CDR1 is SGHVS and CDR2 is FNYEAQ. V dropped 4 bases and J dropped 4; count of bases not matched to a gene: 6. The DNA of the CDR3 is TGTGCCAGCAGCTACGACAGGGGCAATTACGAGCAGTACTTC. This encodes CASSYDRGNYEQYF.

The chain uses TRBV29-1 and TRBJ2-1, with D possibly being TRBD2 (6 bases). The CDR3 consists of 11 residues. The V end lost 4 bases, the J end lost 6 bases, and 7 bases lay between the germline ends. CDR1 SQVTM and CDR2 ANQGSEA come from the germline V gene. The CDR3 is CSVAGVNEQFF. CDR3 DNA: TGCAGCGTTGCGGGGGTCAATGAGCAGTTCTTC.

This sequence joins TRBV7-2 and TRBJ2-2; D might be TRBD1 (6 bases). This CDR3 has 14 residues. From germline, CDR1 is SGHTA and CDR2 FQGNSA. V was shortened by 5 bases and J by 0 bases, with 7 bases between the two germline ends. CDR3 in DNA: TGTGCCAGCAGCGGGACACCGAACACCGGGGAGCTGTTTTTT. This sequence encodes CASSGTPNTGELFF.

This clone turned up a few times. The rearrangement links TRBV24-1 to TRBJ1-3; D call uncertain. Germline lookup yields CDR1 KGHDR and CDR2 SFDVKD. Trimming stripped 3 bases from V and 4 bases from J, with 6 bases between. The CDR3 has 13 amino acids. DNA for the CDR3: TGTGCCACCAGTGATCCCGGGGGAAACACCATATATTTT. The encoded protein is CATSDPGGNTIYF.

The rearrangement joins TRBV29-1 to TRBJ1-1; TRBD1 is a possible D gene (5 bases). The CDR3 consists of 14 residues. Germline V gene data show CDR1 as SQVTM and CDR2 as ANQGSEA. V was clipped by 6 bases and J by 0 bases, with 14 bases between them. The CDR3 DNA follows: TGCAGCGTCCACCGACAGTTTATGAACACTGAAGCTTTCTTT. Protein sequence: CSVHRQFMNTEAFF.

This chain connects TRBV2 to TRBJ2-4; 8 positions match TRBD1. The CDR3 is made up of 15 amino acids. Trimming at V came to 5 bases and at J to 5 bases, leaving 8 bases not matched to a gene. The germline V gene has CDR1 SNHLY and CDR2 FYNNEI. CDR3 sequence: CASSRTGLGENIQYF. The CDR3 DNA reads TGTGCCAGCAGTCGGACAGGGTTGGGCGAAAACATTCAGTACTTC.

The chain recombines TRBV10-3 with TRBJ1-2; D gene uncertain. CDR1 is ENHRY and CDR2 is SYGVKD in the germline V gene. There are 13 residues in the CDR3. Trimming took off 0 bases at V and 6 bases at J, with 8 bases between the two ends. DNA of the CDR3: TGTGCCATCAGTGAGTCGAGCCCGAATGGCTACACCTTC. It is translated as CAISESSPNGYTF.

The V gene is TRBV7-9, the J gene TRBJ2-2, with 8 bases fitting TRBD1. V gave up 5 bases and J gave up 1 base; unmatched junction bases: 6. The CDR3 sequence is 16 residues long. Per the germline V gene, CDR1 is SEHNR and CDR2 is FQNEAQ (reference sequence). The CDR3 loop is CASSAPGTGNTGELFF. CDR3 coding DNA: TGTGCCAGCAGCGCGCCCGGGACAGGGAACACCGGGGAGCTGTTTTTT.

The chain joins TRBV4-3 to TRBJ2-5; a possible D gene is TRBD1 (5 bases). Germline CDR1 LGHNA, CDR2 YSLEER. The CDR3 loop spans 17 amino acids. Trimming stripped 4 bases from V and 0 bases from J, with 18 bases between. The CDR3: CASSREGRTYDQETQYF. The DNA of the CDR3 is TGCGCCAGCAGCCGGGAAGGTCGGACATATGACCAAGAGACCCAGTACTTC.

The chain has TRBV12-3 or TRBV12-4 and TRBJ2-5; tentative D call: TRBD1 (6 bases). The CDR3 is made up of 13 amino acids. Trimming removed 5 bases at V and 5 bases at J, with 12 bases between. CDR3 coding DNA: TGTGCCAGCAGTACAGGGCGAGGGGAGACCCAGTACTTC. Translated, it gives CASSTGRGETQYF.

V usage is TRBV25-1 and J usage is TRBJ1-1; 8 bases match TRBD1. The CDR3 extends over 12 amino acids. From germline, CDR1 is MGHDK and CDR2 SYGVNS. V trimming: 6 bases; J trimming: 11 bases; junction bases outside the gene matches: 8. The CDR3, as DNA: TGTGCCAGCAGCTGGACAGGGCTTGATGCTTTCTTT. As protein: CASSWTGLDAFF.

The V call is TRBV2, the J call TRBJ1-1; TRBD1 aligns across 11 bases. Germline-derived CDR1 and CDR2 are SNHLY and FYNNEI. Trimming removed 6 bases from V and 3 bases from J; junction bases left unmatched: 0. The CDR3 is made up of 13 amino acids. CDR3 sequence reads: CASRGQGDTEAFF. In nucleotides, the CDR3 is TGTGCCAGCAGGGGACAGGGGGACACTGAAGCTTTCTTT.

This clone was counted once. V gene TRBV11-2 combines with J gene TRBJ2-7; 10 bases are a match to TRBD1. The CDR3 runs to 15 residues. Per the germline V gene, CDR1 is SGHAT and CDR2 is FQNNGV. V shed 1 base, J shed 3 bases, and the junction held 3 bases outside the gene matches. The CDR3 DNA reads TGTGCCAGCAGCTTAGTTGGGACAGGGGTCTACGAGCAGTACTTC. This sequence encodes CASSLVGTGVYEQYF.